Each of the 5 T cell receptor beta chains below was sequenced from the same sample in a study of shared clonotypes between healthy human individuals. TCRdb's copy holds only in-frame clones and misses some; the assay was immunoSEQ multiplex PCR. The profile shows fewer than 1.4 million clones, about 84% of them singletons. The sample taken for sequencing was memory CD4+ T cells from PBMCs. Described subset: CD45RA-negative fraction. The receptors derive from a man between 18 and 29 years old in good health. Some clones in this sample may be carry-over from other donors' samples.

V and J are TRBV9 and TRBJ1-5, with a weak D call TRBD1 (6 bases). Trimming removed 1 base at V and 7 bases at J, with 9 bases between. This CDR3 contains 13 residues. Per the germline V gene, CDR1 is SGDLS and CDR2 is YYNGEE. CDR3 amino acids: CASSVSGGQPQHF. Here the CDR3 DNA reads TGTGCCAGCAGCGTAAGCGGGGGCCAGCCCCAGCATTTT.

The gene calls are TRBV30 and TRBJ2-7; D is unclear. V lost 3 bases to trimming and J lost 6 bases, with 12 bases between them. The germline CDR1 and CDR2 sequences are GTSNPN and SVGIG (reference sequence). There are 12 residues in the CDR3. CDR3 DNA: TGTGCCTGGAGCCCATGGGGATCCGAGCAGTACTTC. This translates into CAWSPWGSEQYF.

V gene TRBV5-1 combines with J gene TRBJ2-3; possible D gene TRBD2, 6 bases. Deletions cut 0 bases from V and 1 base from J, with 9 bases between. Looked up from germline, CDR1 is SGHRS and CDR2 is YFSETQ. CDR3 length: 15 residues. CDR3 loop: CASSLAREGTDTQYF. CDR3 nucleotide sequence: TGCGCCAGCAGCTTGGCCAGGGAGGGCACAGATACGCAGTATTTT.

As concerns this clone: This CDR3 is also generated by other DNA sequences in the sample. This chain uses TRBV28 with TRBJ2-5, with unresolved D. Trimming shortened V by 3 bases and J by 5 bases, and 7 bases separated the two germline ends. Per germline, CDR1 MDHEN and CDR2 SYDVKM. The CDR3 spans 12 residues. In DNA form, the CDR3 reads TGTGCCAGCAGTTTGTTGAGGGAGACCCAGTACTTC. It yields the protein CASSLLRETQYF.

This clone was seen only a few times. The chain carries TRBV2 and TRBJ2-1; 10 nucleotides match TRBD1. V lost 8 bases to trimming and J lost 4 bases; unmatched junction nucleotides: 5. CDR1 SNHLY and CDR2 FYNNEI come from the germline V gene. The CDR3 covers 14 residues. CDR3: CASHRDRGYNEQFF. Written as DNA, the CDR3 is TGTGCCAGCCACCGGGACAGGGGTTACAATGAGCAGTTCTTC.